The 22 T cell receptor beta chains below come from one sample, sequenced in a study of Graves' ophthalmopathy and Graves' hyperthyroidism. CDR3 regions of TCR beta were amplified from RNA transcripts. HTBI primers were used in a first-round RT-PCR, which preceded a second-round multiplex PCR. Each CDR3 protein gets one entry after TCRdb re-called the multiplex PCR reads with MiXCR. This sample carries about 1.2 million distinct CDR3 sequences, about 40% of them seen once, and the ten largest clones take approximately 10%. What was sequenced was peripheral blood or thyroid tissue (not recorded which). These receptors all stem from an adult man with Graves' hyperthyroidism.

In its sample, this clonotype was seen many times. The CDR3 loop is CSASLADSYNSPLHF. The CDR3 nucleotides read TGCAGTGCTAGTTTGGCCGACTCCTATAATTCACCCCTCCACTTT. J is TRBJ1-6 and V is TRBV20-1; D remains unclear. CDR1 DFQATT and CDR2 SNEGSKA come from the germline V gene (reference sequence). The CDR3 is made up of 15 amino acids. Trimming left V 3 bases short and J 0 bases short, with 9 bases between.

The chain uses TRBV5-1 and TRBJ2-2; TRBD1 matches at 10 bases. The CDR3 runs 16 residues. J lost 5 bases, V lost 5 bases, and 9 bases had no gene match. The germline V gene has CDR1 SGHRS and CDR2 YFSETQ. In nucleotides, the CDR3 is TGCGCCAGCAGAAACGGGACAGGGGTAAAAACCGGGGAGCTGTTTTTT. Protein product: CASRNGTGVKTGELFF.

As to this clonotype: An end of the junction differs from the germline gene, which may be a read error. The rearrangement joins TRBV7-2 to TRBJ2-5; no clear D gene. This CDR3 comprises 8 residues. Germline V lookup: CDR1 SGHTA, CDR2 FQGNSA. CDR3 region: CAGSLVFF. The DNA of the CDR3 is TGTGCCGGCAGCCTCGTCTTTTTC. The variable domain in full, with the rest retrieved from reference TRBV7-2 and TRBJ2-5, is GAGVSQSPSNKVTEKGKDVELRCDPISGHTALYWYRQSLGQGLEFLIYFQGNSAPDKSGLPSDRFSAERTGGSVSTLTIQRTQQEDSAVYLCAGSLVFFGPGTRLLVL.

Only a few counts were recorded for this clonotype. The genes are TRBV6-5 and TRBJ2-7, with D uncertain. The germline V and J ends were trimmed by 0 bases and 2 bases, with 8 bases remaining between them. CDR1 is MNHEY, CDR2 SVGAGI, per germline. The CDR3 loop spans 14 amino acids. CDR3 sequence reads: CASSYSAVTYEQYF. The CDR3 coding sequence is TGTGCCAGCAGTTACTCGGCCGTAACCTACGAGCAGTACTTC.

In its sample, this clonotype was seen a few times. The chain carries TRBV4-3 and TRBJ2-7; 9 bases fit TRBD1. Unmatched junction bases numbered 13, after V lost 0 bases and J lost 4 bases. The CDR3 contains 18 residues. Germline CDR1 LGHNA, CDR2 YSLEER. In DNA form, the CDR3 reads TGCGCCAGCAGCCAAGATCGGGTCGACAGGGGGGGAAGGTACGAGCAGTACTTC. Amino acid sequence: CASSQDRVDRGGRYEQYF.

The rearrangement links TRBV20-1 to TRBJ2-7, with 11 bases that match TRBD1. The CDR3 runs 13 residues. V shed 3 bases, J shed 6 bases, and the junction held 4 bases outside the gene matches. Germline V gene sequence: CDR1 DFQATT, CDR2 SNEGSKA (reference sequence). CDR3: CSASRDRGAEQYF. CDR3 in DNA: TGCAGTGCTAGCCGGGACAGGGGGGCCGAGCAGTACTTC.

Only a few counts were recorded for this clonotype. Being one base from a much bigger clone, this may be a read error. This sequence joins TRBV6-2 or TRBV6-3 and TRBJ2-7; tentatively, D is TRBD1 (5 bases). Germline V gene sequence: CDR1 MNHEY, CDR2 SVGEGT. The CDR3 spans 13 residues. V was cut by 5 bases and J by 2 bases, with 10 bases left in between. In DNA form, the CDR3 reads TGTGCCAGCAGTCCAGGGAACCCCTACGAGCAGTACTTC. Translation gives CASSPGNPYEQYF.

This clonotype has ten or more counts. Written as DNA, the CDR3 is TGCGCCAGCAGCCAAGGCCCCGGACAGATCAATCAGCCCCAGCATTTT. Its translation is CASSQGPGQINQPQHF. V usage is TRBV4-1 and J usage is TRBJ1-5, with D possibly being TRBD1 (6 bases). V was trimmed by 1 base and J by 3 bases, leaving 13 bases between them. The CDR3 consists of 16 residues. Germline CDR1 reads MGHRA; CDR2 reads YSYEKL.

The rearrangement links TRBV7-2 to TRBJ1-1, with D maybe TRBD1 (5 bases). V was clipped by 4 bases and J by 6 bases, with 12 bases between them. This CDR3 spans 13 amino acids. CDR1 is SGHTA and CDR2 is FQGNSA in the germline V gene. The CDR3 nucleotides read TGTGCCAGCAGCTGGGGGGGGAGCCCTGAAGCTTTCTTT. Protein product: CASSWGGSPEAFF.

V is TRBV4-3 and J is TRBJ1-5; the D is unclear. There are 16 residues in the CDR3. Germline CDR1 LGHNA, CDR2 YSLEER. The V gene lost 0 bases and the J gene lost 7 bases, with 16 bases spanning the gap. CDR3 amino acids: CASSQEGYGVGQPQHF. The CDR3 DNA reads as TGCGCCAGCAGCCAAGAAGGGTACGGGGTCGGGCAGCCCCAGCATTTT.

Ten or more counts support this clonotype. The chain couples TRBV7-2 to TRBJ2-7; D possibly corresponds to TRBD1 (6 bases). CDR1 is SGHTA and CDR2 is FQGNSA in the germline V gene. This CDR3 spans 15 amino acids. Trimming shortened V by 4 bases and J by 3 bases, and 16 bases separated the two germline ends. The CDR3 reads CASSSRNPGVYEQYF. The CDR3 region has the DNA TGTGCCAGCAGCTCCCGTAACCCAGGGGTCTACGAGCAGTACTTC. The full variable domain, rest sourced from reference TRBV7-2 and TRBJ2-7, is GAGVSQSPSNKVTEKGKDVELRCDPISGHTALYWYRQSLGQGLEFLIYFQGNSAPDKSGLPSDRFSAERTGGSVSTLTIQRTQQEDSAVYLCASSSRNPGVYEQYFGPGTRLTVT.

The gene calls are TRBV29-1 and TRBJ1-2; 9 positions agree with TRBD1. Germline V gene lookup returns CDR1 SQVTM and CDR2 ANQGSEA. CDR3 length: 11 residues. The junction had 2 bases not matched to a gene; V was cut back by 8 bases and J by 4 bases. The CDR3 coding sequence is TGCAGCCGGGACAGGGCCTATGGCTACACCTTC. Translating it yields CSRDRAYGYTF.

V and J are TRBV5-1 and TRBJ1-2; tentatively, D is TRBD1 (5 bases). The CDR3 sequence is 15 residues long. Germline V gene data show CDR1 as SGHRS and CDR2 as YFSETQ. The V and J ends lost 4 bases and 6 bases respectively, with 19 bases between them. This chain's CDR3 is CASSSLGWGTDGYTF. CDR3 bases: TGCGCCAGCAGCAGCCTAGGTTGGGGGACGGATGGCTACACCTTC.

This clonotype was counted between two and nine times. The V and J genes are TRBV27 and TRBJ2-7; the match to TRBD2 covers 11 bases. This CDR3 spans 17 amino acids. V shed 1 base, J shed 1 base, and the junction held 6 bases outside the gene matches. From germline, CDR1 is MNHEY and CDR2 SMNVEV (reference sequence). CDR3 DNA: TGTGCCAGCAGTTTATTGGGTAGCGGGGGGGCTTCCTACGAGCAGTACTTC. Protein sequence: CASSLLGSGGASYEQYF.

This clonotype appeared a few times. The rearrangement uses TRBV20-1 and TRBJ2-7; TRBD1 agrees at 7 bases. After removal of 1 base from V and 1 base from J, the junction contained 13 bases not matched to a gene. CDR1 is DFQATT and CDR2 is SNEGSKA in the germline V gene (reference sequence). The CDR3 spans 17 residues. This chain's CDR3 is CSARAGFSGQSSYEQYF. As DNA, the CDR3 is TGCAGTGCTAGAGCCGGTTTTTCGGGACAGTCGTCCTACGAGCAGTACTTC.

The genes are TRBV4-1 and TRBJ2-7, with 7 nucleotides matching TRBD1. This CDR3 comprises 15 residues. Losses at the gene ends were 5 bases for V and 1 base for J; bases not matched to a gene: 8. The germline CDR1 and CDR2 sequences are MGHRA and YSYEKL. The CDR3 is CASSNIRDRSYEQYF. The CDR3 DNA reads TGCGCCAGCAGCAATATCCGGGACAGATCCTACGAGCAGTACTTC.

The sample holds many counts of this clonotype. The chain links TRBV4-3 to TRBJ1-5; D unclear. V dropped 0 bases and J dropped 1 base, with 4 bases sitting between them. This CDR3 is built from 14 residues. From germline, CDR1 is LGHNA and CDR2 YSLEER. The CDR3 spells CASSQDISNQPQHF. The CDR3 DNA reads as TGCGCCAGCAGCCAAGATATAAGCAATCAGCCCCAGCATTTT.

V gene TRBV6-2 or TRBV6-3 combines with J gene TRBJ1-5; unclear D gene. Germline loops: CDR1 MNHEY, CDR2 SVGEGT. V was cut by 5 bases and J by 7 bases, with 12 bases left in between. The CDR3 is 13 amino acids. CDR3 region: CASSNRPGQPQHF. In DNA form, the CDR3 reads TGTGCCAGCAGTAACCGTCCGGGCCAGCCCCAGCATTTT.

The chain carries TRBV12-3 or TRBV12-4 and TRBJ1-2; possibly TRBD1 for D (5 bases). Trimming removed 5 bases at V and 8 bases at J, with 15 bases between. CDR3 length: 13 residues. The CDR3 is CASSRGREGGYTF. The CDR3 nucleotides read TGTGCCAGCAGTAGAGGCAGGGAGGGAGGCTACACCTTC.

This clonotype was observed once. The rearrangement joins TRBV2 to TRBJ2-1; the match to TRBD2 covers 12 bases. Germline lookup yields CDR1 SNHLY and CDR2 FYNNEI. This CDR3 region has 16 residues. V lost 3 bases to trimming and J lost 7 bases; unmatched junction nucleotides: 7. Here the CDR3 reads CASSDRTSGRTNEQFF. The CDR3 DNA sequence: TGTGCCAGCAGTGATAGAACTAGCGGGAGGACTAATGAGCAGTTCTTC.

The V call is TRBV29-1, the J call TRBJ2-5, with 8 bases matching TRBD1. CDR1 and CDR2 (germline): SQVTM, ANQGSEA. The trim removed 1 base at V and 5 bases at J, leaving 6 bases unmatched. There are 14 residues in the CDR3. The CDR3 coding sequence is TGCAGCGTTGAAGGGCAGGGGGCTCGGGAGACCCAGTACTTC. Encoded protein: CSVEGQGARETQYF.

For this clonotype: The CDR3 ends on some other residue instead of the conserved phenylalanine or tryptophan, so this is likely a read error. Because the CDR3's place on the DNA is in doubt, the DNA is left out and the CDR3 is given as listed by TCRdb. The CDR3 is CASSFGSVG. The J gene is TRBJ1-4, the V gene TRBV11-2. The germline V gene has CDR1 SGHAT and CDR2 FQNNGV. The CDR3 numbers 9 amino acids, ends counted.